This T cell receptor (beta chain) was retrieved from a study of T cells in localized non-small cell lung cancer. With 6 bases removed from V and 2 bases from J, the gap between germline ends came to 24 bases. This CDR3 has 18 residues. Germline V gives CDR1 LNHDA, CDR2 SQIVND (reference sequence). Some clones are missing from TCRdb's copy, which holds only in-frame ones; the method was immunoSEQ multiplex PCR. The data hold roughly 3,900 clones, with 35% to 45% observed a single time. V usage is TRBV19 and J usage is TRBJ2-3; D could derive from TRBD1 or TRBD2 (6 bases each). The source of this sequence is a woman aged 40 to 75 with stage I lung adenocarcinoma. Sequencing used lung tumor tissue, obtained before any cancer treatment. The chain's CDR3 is CASSLAVGGGPTTDTQYF. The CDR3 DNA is TGTGCCAGTAGCCTGGCTGTAGGGGGAGGCCCCACCACAGATACGCAGTATTTT.